This T cell receptor beta chain is from a study of cytomegalovirus exposure and HLA in healthy donors. Study outcomes and limitations: The authors enumerated 150 to 200 TCR beta chains as linked to cytomegalovirus. A prior analysis recorded that most TCR beta V segments were productive about 90% or about 30% of the time.

At the time of sampling, donors were nominally healthy, though unrecorded immune exposures were likely. Both 60 Vbeta primers and 13 Jbeta primers went into the PCR. Original analysis: As a later analysis found, there were 80 million or so unique TCR beta chains, of which 8.5 million to 14 million were shared. Using immunoSEQ multiplex PCR, the repertoire was profiled, and TCRdb retains in-frame clones only, with some absent. That table gives V, J and clone size, and the DNA gave D and trimming. The sample lists about 43,000 clones; more than 45% were seen once. A remark on this clone: Its antigen remains unidentified.

V lost 0 bases, J lost 5 bases, and 2 bases stayed unmatched. Germline values: CDR1 MNHEY, CDR2 SVGAGI. The CDR3 spans 14 residues. The origin of this receptor is a man aged 55 to 70 in good health and CMV-seronegative. This chain uses TRBV6-5 with TRBJ1-2; 8 nucleotides match TRBD1. The sequenced sample was PBMCs. CDR3 coding DNA: TGTGCCAGCAGTTACTCCCAGGGGGCTTATGGCTACACCTTC. Translation: CASSYSQGAYGYTF.